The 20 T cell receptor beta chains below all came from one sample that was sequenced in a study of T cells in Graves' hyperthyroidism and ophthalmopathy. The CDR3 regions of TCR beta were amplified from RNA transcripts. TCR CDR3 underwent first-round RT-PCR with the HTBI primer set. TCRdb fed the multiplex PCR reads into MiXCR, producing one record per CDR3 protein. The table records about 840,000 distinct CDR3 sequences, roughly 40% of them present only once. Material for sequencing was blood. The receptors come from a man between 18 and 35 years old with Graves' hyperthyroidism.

The CDR3 DNA reads as TGTGCCAGCAGCTTCGAAGGGGGAACCACTGAAGCTTTCTTT. Amino acid sequence: CASSFEGGTTEAFF. The genes are TRBV7-9 and TRBJ1-1; possibly TRBD1 for D (6 bases). The ends were cut back, 3 bases at V and 4 bases at J, with 12 bases in the middle. The CDR3 extends over 14 amino acids. The germline V gene encodes CDR1 SEHNR and CDR2 FQNEAQ (reference sequence).

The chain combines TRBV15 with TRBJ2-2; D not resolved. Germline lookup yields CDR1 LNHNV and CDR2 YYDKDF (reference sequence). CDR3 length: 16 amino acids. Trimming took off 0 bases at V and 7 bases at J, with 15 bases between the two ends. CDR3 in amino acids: CATSRDGWQSGGELFF. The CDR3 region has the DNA TGTGCCACCAGCAGAGATGGTTGGCAGTCCGGCGGGGAGCTGTTTTTT.

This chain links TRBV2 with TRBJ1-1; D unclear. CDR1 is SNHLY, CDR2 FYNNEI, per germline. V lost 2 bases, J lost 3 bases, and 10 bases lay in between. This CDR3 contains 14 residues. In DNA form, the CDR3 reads TGTGCCAGCAGTGAACTAGCCCCTCACACTGAAGCTTTCTTT. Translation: CASSELAPHTEAFF.

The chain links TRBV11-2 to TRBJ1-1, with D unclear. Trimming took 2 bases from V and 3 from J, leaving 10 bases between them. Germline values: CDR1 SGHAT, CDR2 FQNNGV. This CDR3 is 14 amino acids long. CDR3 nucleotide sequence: TGTGCCAGCAGCTTATTAATTGGGTACACTGAAGCTTTCTTT. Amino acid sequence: CASSLLIGYTEAFF.

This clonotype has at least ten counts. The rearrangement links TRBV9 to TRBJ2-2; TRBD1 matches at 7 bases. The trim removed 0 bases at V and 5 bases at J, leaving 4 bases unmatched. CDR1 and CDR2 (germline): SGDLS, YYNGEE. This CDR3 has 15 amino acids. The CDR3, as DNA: TGTGCCAGCAGCGTAGAGGGGGCGAGAACCGGGGAGCTGTTTTTT. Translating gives CASSVEGARTGELFF.

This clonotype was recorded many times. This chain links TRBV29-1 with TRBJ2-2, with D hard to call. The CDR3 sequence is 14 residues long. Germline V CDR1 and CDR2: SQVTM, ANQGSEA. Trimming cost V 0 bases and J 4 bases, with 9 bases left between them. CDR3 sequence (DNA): TGCAGCGTTGAAGAACCCCTCGGCACCGGGGAGCTGTTTTTT. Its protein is CSVEEPLGTGELFF.

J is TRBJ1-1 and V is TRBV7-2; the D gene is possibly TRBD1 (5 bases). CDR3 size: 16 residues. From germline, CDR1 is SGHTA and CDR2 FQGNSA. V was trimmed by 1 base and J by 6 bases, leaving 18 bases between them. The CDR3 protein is CASSLGPGLGTPEAFF. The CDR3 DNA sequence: TGTGCCAGCAGCTTAGGGCCGGGACTGGGGACCCCTGAAGCTTTCTTT.

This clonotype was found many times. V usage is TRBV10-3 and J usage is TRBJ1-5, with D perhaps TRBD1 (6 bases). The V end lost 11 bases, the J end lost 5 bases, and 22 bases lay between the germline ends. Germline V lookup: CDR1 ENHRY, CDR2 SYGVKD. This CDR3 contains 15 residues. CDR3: CAPNPTGTYYQPQHF. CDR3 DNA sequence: TGTGCCCCCAACCCGACAGGCACATACTATCAGCCCCAGCATTTT.

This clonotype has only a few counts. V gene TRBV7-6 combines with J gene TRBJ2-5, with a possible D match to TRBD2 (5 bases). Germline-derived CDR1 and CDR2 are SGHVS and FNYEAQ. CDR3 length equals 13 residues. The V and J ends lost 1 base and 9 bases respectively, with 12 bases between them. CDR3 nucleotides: TGTGCCAGCAGCTTAGAGGTTCAGGAGGCCCAGTACTTC. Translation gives CASSLEVQEAQYF.

Here the CDR3 reads CASSLLDGNQPQHF. CDR3 in DNA: TGTGCCAGCAGTTTGTTGGACGGTAATCAGCCCCAGCATTTT. V gene TRBV28 combines with J gene TRBJ1-5; no reliable D call. Germline-derived CDR1 and CDR2 are MDHEN and SYDVKM. Trimming stripped 3 bases from V and 4 bases from J, with 10 bases between. This CDR3 has 14 amino acids.

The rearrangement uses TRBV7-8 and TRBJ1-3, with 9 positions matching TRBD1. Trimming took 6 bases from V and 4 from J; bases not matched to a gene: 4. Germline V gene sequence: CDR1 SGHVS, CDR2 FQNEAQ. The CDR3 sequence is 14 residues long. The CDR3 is CASREDRGGNTIYF. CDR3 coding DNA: TGTGCCAGCAGGGAGGACAGGGGCGGAAACACCATATATTTT. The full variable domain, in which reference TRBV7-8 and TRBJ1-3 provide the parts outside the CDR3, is GAGVSQSPRYKVAKRGQDVALRCDPISGHVSLFWYQQALGQGPEFLTYFQNEAQLDKSGLPSDRFFAERPEGSVSTLKIQRTQQEDSAVYLCASREDRGGNTIYFGEGSWLTVV.

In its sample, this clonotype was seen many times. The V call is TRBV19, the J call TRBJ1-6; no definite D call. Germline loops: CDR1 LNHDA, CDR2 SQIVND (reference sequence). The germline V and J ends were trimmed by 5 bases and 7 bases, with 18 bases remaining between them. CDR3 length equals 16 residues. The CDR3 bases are TGTGCCAGTAGTTCGAATGTCCGGCCGTCCAATTCACCCCTCCACTTT. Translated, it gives CASSSNVRPSNSPLHF. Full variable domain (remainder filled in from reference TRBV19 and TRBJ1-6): DGGITQSPKYLFRKEGQNVTLSCEQNLNHDAMYWYRQDPGQGLRLIYYSQIVNDFQKGDIAEGYSVSREKKESFPLTVTSAQKNPTAFYLCASSSNVRPSNSPLHFGNGTRLTVT.

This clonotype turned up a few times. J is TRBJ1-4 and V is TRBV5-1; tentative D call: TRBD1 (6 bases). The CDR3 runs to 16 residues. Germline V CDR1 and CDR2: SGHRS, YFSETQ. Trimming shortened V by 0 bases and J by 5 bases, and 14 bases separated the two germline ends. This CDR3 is CASSLGVGAPNEKLFF. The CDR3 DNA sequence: TGCGCCAGCAGCTTGGGTGTGGGGGCACCCAATGAAAAACTGTTTTTT. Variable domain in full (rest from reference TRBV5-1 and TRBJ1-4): KAGVTQTPRYLIKTRGQQVTLSCSPISGHRSVSWYQQTPGQGLQFLFEYFSETQRNKGNFPGRFSGRQFSNSRSEMNVSTLELGDSALYLCASSLGVGAPNEKLFFGSGTQLSVL.

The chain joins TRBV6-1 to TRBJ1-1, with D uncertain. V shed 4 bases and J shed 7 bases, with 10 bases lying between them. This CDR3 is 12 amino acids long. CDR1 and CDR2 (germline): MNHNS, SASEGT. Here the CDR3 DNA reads TGTGCCAGCAGTGGGGCCAGCTTTGAAGCTTTCTTT. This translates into CASSGASFEAFF.

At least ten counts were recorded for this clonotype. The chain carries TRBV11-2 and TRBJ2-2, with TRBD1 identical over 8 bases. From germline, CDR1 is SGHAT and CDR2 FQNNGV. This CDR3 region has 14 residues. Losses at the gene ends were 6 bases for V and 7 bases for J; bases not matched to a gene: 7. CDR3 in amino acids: CASRAGQGVGELFF. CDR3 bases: TGTGCCAGCAGAGCAGGACAGGGCGTCGGGGAGCTGTTTTTT.

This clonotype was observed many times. The CDR3 sequence is CSVVGQGDTGELFF. The DNA for the CDR3 is TGCAGCGTTGTTGGCCAGGGGGACACCGGGGAGCTGTTTTTT. This chain links TRBV29-1 with TRBJ2-2, with 7 positions matching TRBD1. J was trimmed by 3 bases and V by 4 bases; bases with no gene match: 5. Per germline, CDR1 SQVTM and CDR2 ANQGSEA. The CDR3 is 14 amino acids.

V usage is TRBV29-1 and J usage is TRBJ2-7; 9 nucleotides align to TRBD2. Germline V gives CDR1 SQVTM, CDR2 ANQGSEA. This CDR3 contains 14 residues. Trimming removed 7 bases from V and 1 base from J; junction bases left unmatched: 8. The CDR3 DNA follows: TGCAGCGCCCGACTAGCGGCAGAATCCTACGAGCAGTACTTC. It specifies CSARLAAESYEQYF.

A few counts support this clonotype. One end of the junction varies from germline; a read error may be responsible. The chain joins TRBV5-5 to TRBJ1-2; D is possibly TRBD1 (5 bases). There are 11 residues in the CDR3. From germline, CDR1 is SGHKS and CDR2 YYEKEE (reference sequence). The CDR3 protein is CASSLGPGYAF. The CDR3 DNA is TGTGCCAGCAGCTTGGGGCCAGGGTATGCCTTC.

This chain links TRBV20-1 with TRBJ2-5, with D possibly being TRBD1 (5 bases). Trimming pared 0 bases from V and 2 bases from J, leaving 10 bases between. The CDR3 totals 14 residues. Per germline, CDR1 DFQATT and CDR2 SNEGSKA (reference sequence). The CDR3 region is CSARDLTGQETQYF. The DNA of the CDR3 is TGCAGTGCTAGAGACCTAACAGGACAAGAGACCCAGTACTTC.

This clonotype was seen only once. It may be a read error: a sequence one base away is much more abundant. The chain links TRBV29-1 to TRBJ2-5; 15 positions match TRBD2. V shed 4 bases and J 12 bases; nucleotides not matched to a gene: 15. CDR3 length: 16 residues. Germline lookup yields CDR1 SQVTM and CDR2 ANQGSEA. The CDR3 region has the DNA TGCAGCGTTGGACCTTTAGGGACTAGCGGGAGGTTCCGGAAGTACTTC. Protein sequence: CSVGPLGTSGRFRKYF.